The present entry profiles one TCR beta chain with its context. Its antigen is not identified. Assay version v3.0 of immunoSEQ was used, and it was run at survey level. Sequenced by immunoSEQ multiplex PCR; TCRdb stores in-frame clones only, minus some. Of 36,000 or so clones in the sample, 82% were seen once. The data originate from a study of long-term antiretroviral therapy in people with HIV. DNA was extracted from around 1-10 million thawed cryopreserved PBMC. Per the germline V gene, CDR1 is MNHEY and CDR2 is SMNVEV (reference sequence). The CDR3 totals 16 residues. Trimming removed 0 bases at V and 5 bases at J, with 17 bases between. Overall study results and limits: HIV repertoires showed narrower CDR3 length ranges than controls. Older ART regimens were possibly in use when the blood was collected between about 2004 and 2018. Pre-ART-expanded clones dominated the repertoire at all time points.

The clonotype was recovered from a man younger than 35 with HIV. V and J are TRBV27 and TRBJ2-7; D tentatively fits TRBD1 or TRBD2 (6 bases each). The material sequenced was unsorted PBMCs, taken 0.6 years after starting antiretroviral therapy. As DNA, the CDR3 is TGTGCCAGCAGTTTATCGATCCCGGGGGCGCATGACGAGCAGTACTTC. It is translated as CASSLSIPGAHDEQYF.